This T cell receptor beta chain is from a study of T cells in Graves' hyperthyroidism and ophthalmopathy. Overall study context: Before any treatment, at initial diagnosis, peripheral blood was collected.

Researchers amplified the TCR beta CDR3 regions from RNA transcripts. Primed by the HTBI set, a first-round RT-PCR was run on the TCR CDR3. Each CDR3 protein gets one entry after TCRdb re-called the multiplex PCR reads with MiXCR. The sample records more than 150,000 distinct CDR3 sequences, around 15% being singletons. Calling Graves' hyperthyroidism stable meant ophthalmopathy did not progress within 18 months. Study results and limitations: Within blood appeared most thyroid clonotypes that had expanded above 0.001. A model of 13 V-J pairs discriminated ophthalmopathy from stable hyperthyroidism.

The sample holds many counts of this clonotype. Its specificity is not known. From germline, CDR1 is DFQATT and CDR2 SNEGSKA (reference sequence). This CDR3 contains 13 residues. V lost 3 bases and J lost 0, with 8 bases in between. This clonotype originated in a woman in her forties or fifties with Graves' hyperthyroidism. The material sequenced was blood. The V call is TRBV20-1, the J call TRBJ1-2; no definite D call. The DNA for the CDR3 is TGCAGTGCTAGCATGGCAGCTAACTATGGCTACACCTTC. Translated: CSASMAANYGYTF.